The TCR beta chain under discussion was sequenced for a study of OX40 agonist ivuxolimab in advanced cancers. Study overall: Of the participants, approximately 44% had some prior anti-PD-1, anti-PD-L1 or anti-CTLA-4 therapy, which was allowed.

Profiling relied on immunoSEQ multiplex PCR, and the TCRdb table lists in-frame clones only, not all of them. Of 55,000 to 60,000 clones in the sample, roughly 88% are singletons; the top ten hold 3% to 3.5%. V was cut by 4 bases and J by 7 bases, with 13 bases left in between. This CDR3 comprises 14 residues. Per germline, CDR1 MNHNS and CDR2 SASEGT. Autoimmune disease history or systemic immunosuppression was exclusionary. The sequence was obtained from an adult with an advanced solid tumor such as melanoma, head and neck, liver or kidney cancer. The chain joins TRBV6-1 to TRBJ1-4; D unclear. The sample here was CD4+ or CD8+ T cells sorted from blood, taken in a trial of the OX40 agonist ivuxolimab. The CDR3 loop reads CASSVMPEGEKLFF. CDR3 bases: TGTGCCAGCAGTGTAATGCCCGAGGGTGAAAAACTGTTTTTT.